These 22 T cell receptor beta chains share one sample of origin, sequenced in a study of CD8+ T cells in alopecia areata. Investigators isolated RNA and reverse transcribed it into cDNA to act as the sequencing template. TCRdb's copy holds only in-frame clones and misses some; the assay was immunoSEQ multiplex PCR. Listed here are some 120,000 clones without any singletons, the top ten holding roughly 21%. Sequenced sample: lesional skin. The source of these receptors is a C3H/HeJ mouse with alopecia areata. Mouse strain MHC haplotype: H2-k.

As concerns this clone: The germline and genes are mouse ones. The read ends 4 residues shy of where the CDR3 ends; the end is completed using the germline J gene. The rearrangement links TRBV13-3 to TRBJ2-3; 10 nucleotides agree with TRBD2. Germline V gives CDR1 NNHDY, CDR2 SYVADS. CDR3 length equals 16 residues. V dropped 4 bases and J dropped 0; count of bases not matched to a gene: 5. The part of the CDR3 DNA that was read is TGTGCCAGCAGTTTGACTGGGGGGACTAGTGCAGAA. It codes for CASSLTGGTSAE. The CDR3 in full is CASSLTGGTSAETLYF.

To note about this clone: Mouse germline and gene names are used. The read terminates 4 residues ahead of where the CDR3 ends, so the germline J gene completes it. The chain couples TRBV1 to TRBJ2-5; tentative D call: TRBD2 (7 bases). This CDR3 is built from 16 residues. Per germline, CDR1 NSQYPW and CDR2 LRSPGD (reference sequence). The sequenced part of the CDR3 DNA is TGCACCTGCAGTGCAGAGGAGGGGGGCACGGAAGAC. Translation gives CTCSAEEGGTED. The full CDR3 is CTCSAEEGGTEDTQYF.

Many counts were recorded for this clone. Mouse gene names and germline throughout. The read is 4 residues too short to cover the CDR3 end, so that end is filled in from the germline J gene. The J gene is TRBJ1-4, the V gene TRBV5, with D unclear. Trimming removed 0 bases at V and 0 bases at J, with 2 bases between. CDR3 length: 14 residues. CDR1 is LGHNA and CDR2 is YNLKQL in the germline V gene (reference sequence). This chain's CDR3 is CASSQDISNERLFF. Incomplete CDR3 DNA: TGTGCCAGCAGCCAAGACATTTCCAACGAA.

The table lists this clone with many counts. Mouse germline and gene names are used. The CDR3 is cut off 4 residues early in the read; its end comes from the germline J gene. This chain joins TRBV1 and TRBJ2-3; the match to TRBD2 covers 10 bases. This CDR3 spans 16 amino acids. Germline-derived CDR1 and CDR2 are NSQYPW and LRSPGD (reference sequence). V trimming: 0 bases; J trimming: 1 base; junction bases outside the gene matches: 1. The CDR3 DNA, read in part, is TGCACCTGCAGTGCAGAAGGGACTGGGGGTGCAGAA. This translates into CTCSAEGTGGAE. The full CDR3 protein is CTCSAEGTGGAETLYF.

This clone was seen only a few times. All gene names here are mouse names. The CDR3 end is not reached by the read, which stops 4 residues before it; the germline J gene fills it in. The gene calls are TRBV19 and TRBJ1-4; D is unclear. There are 14 residues in the CDR3. Trimming cost V 1 base and J 3 bases, with 7 bases left between them. From germline, CDR1 is FNHDT and CDR2 SITEND (reference sequence). CDR3 DNA, as far as it was read: TGTGCCAGCAGTATAACGACAACCAACGAA. Protein: CASSITTTNE. The full-length CDR3 reads as CASSITTTNERLFF.

This clone was seen more than once but under ten times. All gene names here are mouse names. The read ends 4 residues shy of where the CDR3 ends; the end is completed using the germline J gene. The chain links TRBV19 to TRBJ1-4, with D maybe TRBD1 (6 bases). The germline V and J ends were trimmed by 8 bases and 4 bases, with 12 bases remaining between them. Germline lookup yields CDR1 FNHDT and CDR2 SITEND (reference sequence). This CDR3 has 13 residues. CDR3 DNA, as far as it was read: TGTGCCAGTCGGACAGAAATCAACGAA. Protein: CASRTEINE. The CDR3 as a whole reads CASRTEINERLFF. Together with reference TRBV19 and TRBJ1-4, the CDR3 gives the full variable domain: GGIITQTPKFLIGQEGQKLTLKCQQNFNHDTMYWYRQDSGKGLRLIYYSITENDLQKGDLSEGYDASREKKSSFSLTVTSAQKNEMAVFLCASRTEINERLFFGHGTKLSVL.

As for this clone: The germline and genes are mouse ones. The CDR3 end is not reached by the read, which stops 4 residues before it; the germline J gene fills it in. The rearrangement joins TRBV1 to TRBJ2-3, with D possibly TRBD1 on 5 matching bases. Germline CDR1 reads NSQYPW; CDR2 reads LRSPGD (reference sequence). The CDR3 totals 16 residues. V lost 0 bases and J 2 bases, leaving 12 bases between the germline ends. CDR3 residues: CTCSADQGEDAETLYF. CDR3 DNA, as far as it was read: TGCACCTGCAGTGCAGACCAGGGAGAGGATGCAGAA.

With respect to this clone: Here the gene names and germline are mouse. The chain's CDR3 is CASSLDGGSYEQYF. The sequenced CDR3 bases are TGTGCAAGCAGCTTAGATGGGGGGTCCTAT. This chain joins TRBV16 and TRBJ2-7; 7 bases match TRBD2. The sequence runs out 4 residues before the end of the CDR3; the remainder is reconstructed from the germline J gene. The CDR3 is 14 amino acids. The germline V gene has CDR1 SGHSA and CDR2 FRNQAP. V lost 0 bases, J lost 1 base, and 0 bases stayed unmatched. Filled out from reference TRBV16 and TRBJ2-7, the complete variable domain reads NAGVIQTPRHKVTGKGQEATLWCEPISGHSAVFWYRQTIVQGLEFLTYFRNQAPIDDSGMPKERFSAQMPNQSHSTLKIQSTQPQDSAVYLCASSLDGGSYEQYFGPGTRLTVL.

To note about this clone: Any gene name here is a mouse gene name. Sequencing ends 4 residues short of the CDR3 end; the germline J gene provides the rest. Other DNA sequences within the sample encode an identical CDR3. This rearrangement joins TRBV13-3 to TRBJ2-7; 9 positions match TRBD1. Germline CDR1 NNHDY, CDR2 SYVADS. This CDR3 spans 14 amino acids. The CDR3 bases that were read are TGTGCCAGCAGTGGCGGGACAGGGTCTTAT. Translated: CASSGGTGSY. The whole CDR3 region reads CASSGGTGSYEQYF.

This clone turned up a few times. Gene names are the mouse ones. CDR3 DNA, as far as it was read: TGTGCCAGCAGTGAGAGGGGGCTCGTCACA. This gives the protein CASSERGLVT. From start to end, the CDR3 is CASSERGLVTEVFF. The chain employs TRBV13-1 and TRBJ1-1; TRBD1 agrees at 7 bases. The read comes to an end 4 residues before the CDR3 does, leaving the germline J gene to fill in the end. Germline CDR1 is NSHNY and CDR2 is SYGAGN. The CDR3 has 14 residues. The V segment lost 2 bases and the J segment 4 bases; nucleotides outside the gene matches: 5.

As to this clone: Germline and genes here are mouse. The read terminates 4 residues ahead of where the CDR3 ends, so the germline J gene completes it. This sequence joins TRBV13-3 and TRBJ1-1; TRBD1 is a possible D gene (6 bases). The CDR3 totals 13 residues. CDR1 and CDR2 (germline): NNHDY, SYVADS. The CDR3: CASSDRQGPEVFF. The sequenced part of the CDR3 DNA is TGTGCCAGCAGTGATCGGCAGGGGCCA.

At least ten counts were recorded for this clone. Gene labels here are mouse ones. CDR3 bases read: TGTGCCAGCAGTGACTGGACAGCCCATGCT. As protein: CASSDWTAHA. The whole CDR3 region reads CASSDWTAHAEQFF. This chain joins TRBV13-3 and TRBJ2-1; possibly TRBD1 for D (6 bases). The CDR3 is cut off 4 residues early in the read; its end comes from the germline J gene. CDR3 length: 14 amino acids. Trimming cost V 2 bases and J 5 bases, with 11 bases left between them. Germline CDR1 NNHDY, CDR2 SYVADS.

As concerns this clone: The gene names here belong to mouse. The missing CDR3 end, 4 residues past where the read stops, is filled in from the germline J gene. The chain couples TRBV13-1 to TRBJ2-7; 7 bases match TRBD1. J was trimmed by 2 bases and V by 0 bases; bases with no gene match: 5. The germline gives CDR1 NSHNY, CDR2 SYGAGN. The CDR3 spans 15 residues. CDR3 DNA (partial): TGTGCCAGCAGTGATGTCTCCGGGACAGCCTAT. Protein product: CASSDVSGTAY. The whole CDR3 sequence reads CASSDVSGTAYEQYF.

Worth noting for this clone: The listed genes are named as in mouse. The missing CDR3 end, 4 residues past where the read stops, is filled in from the germline J gene. The chain employs TRBV13-1 and TRBJ2-7; 14 bases map to TRBD2. CDR3 length: 14 amino acids. Germline V gene data show CDR1 as NSHNY and CDR2 as SYGAGN. The part of the CDR3 DNA that was read is TGTGCCAGCAGTCAGGGACTGGGGGGGCAT. This sequence encodes CASSQGLGGH. In full, the CDR3 reads CASSQGLGGHEQYF.

The table lists this clone with a few counts. The gene names here belong to mouse. The CDR3 is cut off 4 residues early in the read; its end comes from the germline J gene. J is TRBJ2-4 and V is TRBV13-2; TRBD2 aligns across 7 bases. The CDR3 has 15 residues. Germline V gene sequence: CDR1 NNHNN, CDR2 SYGAGS (reference sequence). CDR3: CASGDAGGRGNTLYF. CDR3 bases read: TGTGCCAGCGGTGATGCGGGGGGGAGGGGAAAC.

This clone was seen many times. Here the gene names and germline are mouse. Read data end 4 residues before the CDR3 end; the end is taken from the germline J gene. The V and J genes are TRBV1 and TRBJ2-7, with 11 bases matching TRBD2. The CDR3 length is 16 residues. Looked up from germline, CDR1 is NSQYPW and CDR2 is LRSPGD (reference sequence). CDR3 bases read: TGCACCTGCAGTGCAGATTTTGGGACTGGGGGTTAT. Translating gives CTCSADFGTGGY. The whole CDR3 region reads CTCSADFGTGGYEQYF.

Ten or more counts support this clone. The gene names given are mouse names. The CDR3 end is not reached by the read, which stops 4 residues before it; the germline J gene fills it in. V gene TRBV13-1 combines with J gene TRBJ1-1; TRBD1 aligns across 10 bases. CDR1 and CDR2 from the germline V gene are NSHNY and SYGAGN. The CDR3 is 14 amino acids. The CDR3 loop is CASSVRDRGPEVFF. The sequenced CDR3 bases are TGTGCCAGCAGTGTCCGGGACAGGGGACCA.

This clone was recorded a few times. Gene names and germline match the mouse. The CDR3 end lies 4 residues beyond the end of the read and is filled in from the germline J gene. The rearrangement links TRBV13-3 to TRBJ2-4, with TRBD1 identical over 10 bases. The junction had 2 bases not matched to a gene; V was cut back by 7 bases and J by 0 bases. Germline-derived CDR1 and CDR2 are NNHDY and SYVADS. The CDR3 covers 14 residues. This CDR3 reads CASGDRGSQNTLYF. CDR3 DNA, as far as it was read: TGTGCCAGCGGGGACAGGGGAAGTCAAAAC.

On this clone: The protein given in TCRdb and the translation of the DNA differ at residue 13, and the sequence presented here derives from the DNA. Gene names denote mouse genes. The read falls 3 residues short of the CDR3 end, and the missing part is taken from the germline J gene. The sample contains more than one DNA sequence encoding this CDR3. V gene TRBV1 combines with J gene TRBJ1-6, with TRBD1 identical over 9 bases. TRBJ1-6 is classed as an ORF, of uncertain function. This CDR3 contains 16 residues. J was trimmed by 3 bases and V by 3 bases; bases with no gene match: 3. The germline V gene has CDR1 NSQYPW and CDR2 LRSPGD (reference sequence). The CDR3 bases that were read are TGCACCTGCAGTGCGCCGGGACAGGGCTATAATTCGCCC. It translates to CTCSAPGQGYNSP. In full, the CDR3 reads CTCSAPGQGYNSPLYF.

This clone was observed many times. Gene names are the mouse ones. The CDR3 end falls 4 residues outside the read, so it is completed with the germline J gene. V usage is TRBV13-3 and J usage is TRBJ1-4, with 7 nucleotides matching TRBD1. Germline assignment: CDR1 NNHDY and CDR2 SYVADS. The CDR3 contains 14 residues. The V gene end was trimmed by 5 bases and the J gene end by 5 bases; junction bases not matched to a gene: 6. The CDR3 spells CASRSPGGNERLFF. The covered CDR3 bases are TGTGCCAGCAGGAGTCCAGGGGGAAACGAA.

To note about this clone: Germline and genes here are mouse. The read gets to within 4 residues of the CDR3 end, and the germline J gene fills in the rest. The chain has TRBV14 and TRBJ2-5, with 8 bases that match TRBD1. This CDR3 is built from 14 residues. Germline CDR1 SGHDT, CDR2 FRDEAV. The sequenced part of the CDR3 DNA is TGTGCCAGCAGCCTGGGACAGGAGAAAGAC. As protein: CASSLGQEKD. The whole CDR3 sequence reads CASSLGQEKDTQYF.

In its sample, this clone was seen a few times. Gene names and germline refer to mouse. Sequencing ends 4 residues short of the CDR3 end; the germline J gene provides the rest. The chain employs TRBV17 and TRBJ1-2, with D hard to call. CDR3 length equals 15 residues. The V gene's germline CDR1 is MNHDT and CDR2 YYDKIL. The CDR3 sequence: CASSRDQRLGSDYTF. Partial CDR3 DNA: TGTGCTAGCAGTAGAGATCAGAGACTGGGGAGC.